The clone carrying this TCR beta chain was counted many times. Its antigen is as yet unknown. This record belongs to a study of T-cell memory formation after mild COVID-19. Germline-derived CDR1 and CDR2 are SNHLY and FYNNEI. J was trimmed by 4 bases and V by 4 bases; bases with no gene match: 6. The CDR3 consists of 15 residues. From the 5' RACE reads, TCRdb called clonotypes with MiXCR, one entry per CDR3 protein. Counted here are approximately 300,000 distinct CDR3 sequences, about a sixth occurring once; the ten biggest clones make up around a fifth. General study findings and limits: The finding that pre-infection memory included some responding clones suggested that cross-reactive memory joined. Day 15 to 85 contractors were CD4/CD8 balanced; later expanders leaned CD4+. For contracting clones, CD4+ ones sat mainly in CM and EM, CD8+ in EMRA.

This receptor was obtained from a man aged 18 to 30 who had mild COVID-19 (a few samples of this study predate the infection). Cell type and time point are not known. The chain combines TRBV2 with TRBJ2-1, with 8 positions matching TRBD1. The source material was PBMCs or a T cell subset sorted from them (not recorded which). The CDR3 sequence: CASSVDRALYNEQFF. The CDR3 DNA reads as TGTGCCAGCAGTGTGGACAGGGCGCTTTACAATGAGCAGTTCTTC.